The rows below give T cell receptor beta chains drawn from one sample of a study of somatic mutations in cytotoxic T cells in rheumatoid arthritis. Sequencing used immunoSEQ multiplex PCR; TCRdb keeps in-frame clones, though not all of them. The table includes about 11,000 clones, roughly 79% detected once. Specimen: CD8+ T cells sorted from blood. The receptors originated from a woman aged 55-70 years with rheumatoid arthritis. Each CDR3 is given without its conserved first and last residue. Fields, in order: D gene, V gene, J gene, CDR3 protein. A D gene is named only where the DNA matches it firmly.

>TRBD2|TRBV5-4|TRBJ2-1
ASSLDSGRTRSYNEQF
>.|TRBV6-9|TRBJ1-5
ASSYQLEGVDQPQH
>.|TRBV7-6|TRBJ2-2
ASSLFVSGNTGELF
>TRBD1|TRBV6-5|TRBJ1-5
ASSYSTGGGQPQH
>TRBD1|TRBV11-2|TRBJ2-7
ASRGTTGLEQY
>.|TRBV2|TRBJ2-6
ASSPSMT
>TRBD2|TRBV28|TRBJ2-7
ASGLAAYEQY
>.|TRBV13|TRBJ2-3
ASSLVGDGTDTQY
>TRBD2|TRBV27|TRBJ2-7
ASSLEGGPQREQY
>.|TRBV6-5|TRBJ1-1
ASSSGGPVTEAF
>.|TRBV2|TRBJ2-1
ASKHPRNLEQF
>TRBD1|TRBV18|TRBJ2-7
ASSPRGQGGLGEQY
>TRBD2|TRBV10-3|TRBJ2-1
AIRGLAQNEQF
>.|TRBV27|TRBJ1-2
ASSFTGTSYGYT
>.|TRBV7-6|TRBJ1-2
ASSSFLDSGGDGYT
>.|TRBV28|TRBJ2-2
ASSLGVGDGPGELF
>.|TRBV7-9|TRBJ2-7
ASSPPRYYEQY
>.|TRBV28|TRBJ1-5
AGGDLHQPQH
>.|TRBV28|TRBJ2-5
ASSSPDYPIQETQY
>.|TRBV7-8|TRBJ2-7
ASRQGTEQY
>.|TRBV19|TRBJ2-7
ASGRIDREQY
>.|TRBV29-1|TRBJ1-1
SVGERFTEAF
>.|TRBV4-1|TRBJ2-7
ASSRDTAYEQY
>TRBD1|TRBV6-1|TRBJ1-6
ASSEAAGQGNSPLH
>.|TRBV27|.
ASSTGFGPYEQY
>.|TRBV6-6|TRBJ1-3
ASRIGESSGNTIY
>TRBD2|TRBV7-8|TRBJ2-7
ASSSGLAGYEQY
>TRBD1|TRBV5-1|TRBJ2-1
ASSLRLGGTGVSNEQF
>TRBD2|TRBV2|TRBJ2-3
ASSARTSGRSDTQY
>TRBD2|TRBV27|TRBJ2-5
ASNSGGAQY
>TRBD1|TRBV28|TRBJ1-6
ASRAGQNYNSPLH
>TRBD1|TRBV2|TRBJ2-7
ASSEGQALYGKY
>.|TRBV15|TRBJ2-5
ATSSDGETVETQY
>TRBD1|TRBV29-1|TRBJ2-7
SVLSGQGTYEQY
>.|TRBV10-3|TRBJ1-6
AISEGRGSPLH
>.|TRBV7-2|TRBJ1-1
ASSPFRGNTEAF
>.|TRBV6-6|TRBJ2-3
ASSYSPRIADTQY
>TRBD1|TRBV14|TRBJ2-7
ASSPGQLQY
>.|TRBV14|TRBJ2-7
ASSSSGYEQY
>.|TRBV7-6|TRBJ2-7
ASSLTHPYEQY
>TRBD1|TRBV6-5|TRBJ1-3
ASRTGGNTIY
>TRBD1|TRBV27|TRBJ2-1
ASSRPGQGAKIANEQF
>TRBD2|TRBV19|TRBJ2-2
ASSLTGGTGTAGELF
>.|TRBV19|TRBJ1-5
ASSPQGIGQPQH
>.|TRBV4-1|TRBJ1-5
ASSQDGEARQPQH
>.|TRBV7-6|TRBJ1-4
ASSLETATNEKLF
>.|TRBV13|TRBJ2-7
ASSPHSVYEQY
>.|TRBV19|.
ASTSSGSSYEQY
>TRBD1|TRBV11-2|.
ASSAHAGTGLDEQY